This T cell receptor beta chain was recorded in a study of T-cell memory formation after mild COVID-19. TCR alpha and TCR beta cDNA libraries carrying sample barcodes and UMIs came from 5'RACE with constant-segment primers. Each CDR3 protein gets one entry after TCRdb re-called the 5' RACE reads with MiXCR. The sample shows roughly 340,000 distinct CDR3 sequences, about 16% of them seen only once. In its sample, this clonotype was seen a few times. Its cognate antigen is unknown. The CDR3 spans 15 residues. Germline CDR1 SGHTA, CDR2 FQGNSA. The J segment lost 1 base and the V segment lost 5 bases, leaving 1 base of the junction unmatched. Study observations and caveats: Researchers found some responding clones in pre-infection memory, a sign that cross-reactive memory joined. Among contracting clones, CD4+ were mainly CM/EM and CD8+ enriched in EMRA. Day 15 to 85 contractors were CD4/CD8 balanced; later expanders leaned CD4+.

This TCR was sampled from a man between 18 and 29 years old who had mild COVID-19 (a few samples of this study predate the infection). Cell type and time point are not known. The sample taken for sequencing was PBMCs or a T cell subset sorted from them (not recorded which). The chain has TRBV7-2 and TRBJ2-6, with 8 nucleotides matching TRBD1. CDR3 sequence reads: CASSGQGSGANVLTF. The CDR3, as DNA: TGTGCCAGCAGCGGACAGGGTTCTGGGGCCAACGTCCTGACTTTC. Full variable domain (rest looked up from reference TRBV7-2 and TRBJ2-6): GAGVSQSPSNKVTEKGKDVELRCDPISGHTALYWYRQSLGQGLEFLIYFQGNSAPDKSGLPSDRFSAERTGGSVSTLTIQRTQQEDSAVYLCASSGQGSGANVLTFGAGSRLTVL.